This T cell receptor beta chain was obtained from a study of T cell repertoires in cytomegalovirus infection (dated by TCRdb to about 2019). Looking at the study overall: Recently identified HLA-C-restricted CMV epitopes, whose presentation resists viral immunomodulation, were targeted by peptide stimulations together with well-studied HLA-B-restricted epitopes. Donor HLA type was relevant to the analysis, as public TCR beta signatures indicated carriage of CMV infection together with the matching HLA type. The paper's findings and limits, for the study overall: In both this cohort and an independent roughly 350-donor cohort, the cumulative frequency of public TCR beta family members distinguished carriers of CMV infection plus the relevant HLA type. In the ex vivo response, HLA-C-restricted CMV-specific TCR beta clonotypes were dominant, and in two of eight donors the single most frequent clonotype came from this HLA-C-restricted group.

The sample's treatment or condition label, decoded: in vitro stimulation with specific CMV peptide epitopes to enrich CMV-specific T cells. Many counts were recorded for this clonotype. This clone's antigen is unknown. Base qualities are missing; no much larger clone stands one base away. V and J are truncated by 5 bases and 2 bases respectively, leaving an intervening sequence of 10 bases. CDR1 and CDR2 (SEHNR, FQNEAQ) derive from the germline V gene (reference sequence). The CDR3 runs 13 residues from the cysteine to the phenylalanine. Only CDR3 DNA is held: 39 bases, read in frame from base 1. The data were produced on an Illumina HiSeq 1500. Using fastp trimming at Q25 and MiXCR clonotype assembly, TCRdb reanalyzed the public sequencing data and kept in-frame beta chains. Each entry is one CDR3 protein sequence, shown with its most common DNA and genes. The sample table holds roughly 920,000 distinct CDR3 sequences, of which around a third were seen once. The ten largest clonotypes hold roughly 13% of the sample.

Recombination connected TRBV7-9 to TRBJ2-7, with an unclear D gene assignment. The sample consisted of cultured CD8+ T cells from PBMCs, taken from culture after CMV antigen stimulation. The clonotype originates from a human donor in good health (CMV status not recorded). Some clones in this sample may be carry-over from other donors' samples. This receptor has the CDR3 CASSPLLTYEQYF. The base sequence is TGTGCCAGCAGCCCATTATTAACCTACGAGCAGTACTTC.